Listed here are 18 T cell receptor beta chains from one sample, sequenced in a study of T cell responses to AZD1222 COVID-19 vaccine. Profiling relied on immunoSEQ multiplex PCR, and the TCRdb table lists in-frame clones only, not all of them. This sample yields over 150,000 clones, of which roughly nine tenths are seen a single time; approximately 2.8% belongs to the top ten. The sample here was peripheral blood, taken on day 0 of AZD1222 vaccination. Receptors originate from an adult in good health.

V gene TRBV6-2 or TRBV6-3 combines with J gene TRBJ2-2; unclear D gene. This CDR3 comprises 15 residues. Germline V gene data show CDR1 as MNHEY and CDR2 as SVGEGT. Trimming pared 2 bases from V and 2 bases from J, leaving 9 bases between. CDR3: CASSYSTLNTGELFF. The CDR3 nucleotides are TGTGCCAGCAGTTACAGTACACTAAACACCGGGGAGCTGTTTTTT.

The J gene is TRBJ1-6, the V gene TRBV14; weak D call: TRBD1 (6 bases). Between the trimmed V and J ends, which lost 2 bases and 8 bases, there was a span of 19 bases. Germline CDR1 is SGHDN and CDR2 is FVKESK. CDR3 length equals 17 residues. The DNA of the CDR3 is TGTGCCAGCAGCCAATTCATACAGGGATCTAGACATTCACCCCTCCACTTT. Protein: CASSQFIQGSRHSPLHF.

This clone was detected only once. V gene TRBV13 combines with J gene TRBJ2-7; the D gene is possibly TRBD1 (6 bases). The CDR3 extends over 17 amino acids. The germline V gene has CDR1 PRHDT and CDR2 FYEKMQ (reference sequence). V was cut by 4 bases and J by 2 bases, with 21 bases left in between. The CDR3 bases are TGTGCCAGCAGCTGGTTGGCAGGGGATAATCGGGCCTACGAGCAGTACTTC. Its translation: CASSWLAGDNRAYEQYF.

J is TRBJ2-7 and V is TRBV3-1 (or the pseudogene TRBV3-2), with no clear D. Trimming took 3 bases from V and 0 from J, leaving 9 bases between them. The CDR3 runs to 14 residues. Looked up from germline, CDR1 is LGHDT and CDR2 is YNNKEL (reference sequence). The CDR3 sequence: CASSQARSSYEQYF. For the CDR3, the DNA is TGTGCCAGCAGCCAGGCTAGGAGCTCCTACGAGCAGTACTTC.

This chain connects TRBV19 to TRBJ2-2, with D perhaps matching TRBD1 (6 bases). The CDR3 runs to 14 residues. CDR1 and CDR2 from the germline V gene are LNHDA and SQIVND (reference sequence). V lost 9 bases and J lost 0, with 11 bases in between. CDR3 bases: TGTGCCAGCCGGACAGTTACGAACACCGGGGAGCTGTTTTTT. Translating it yields CASRTVTNTGELFF.

The chain's CDR3 is CASSLGQGGGNYGYTF. The CDR3 DNA follows: TGTGCCAGCAGCCTCGGACAGGGCGGGGGGAACTATGGCTACACCTTC. The chain carries TRBV5-4 and TRBJ1-2; 8 nucleotides match TRBD1. This CDR3 comprises 16 residues. CDR1 and CDR2 from the germline V gene are SGHNT and YYREEE (reference sequence). Unmatched junction bases numbered 10, after V lost 4 bases and J lost 2 bases.

The V and J genes are TRBV4-2 and TRBJ2-3; unclear D gene. V was trimmed by 0 bases and J by 0 bases, leaving 7 bases between them. The CDR3 contains 15 residues. Looked up from germline, CDR1 is LGHNA and CDR2 is YNFKEQ. The CDR3 nucleotides read TGTGCCAGCAGCCAAGAGGAAGGGAGCACAGATACGCAGTATTTT. It yields the protein CASSQEEGSTDTQYF.

The chain recombines TRBV19 with TRBJ1-2; the D gene is possibly TRBD1 (5 bases). Germline V gene lookup returns CDR1 LNHDA and CDR2 SQIVND (reference sequence). The V end lost 5 bases, the J end lost 6 bases, and 19 bases lay between the germline ends. The CDR3 extends over 15 amino acids. The CDR3 reads CASSYRSGTLDGYTF. In nucleotides, the CDR3 is TGTGCCAGTAGTTACCGTTCCGGGACGTTAGATGGCTACACCTTC.

The chain carries TRBV29-1 and TRBJ2-3; D possibly corresponds to TRBD1 (5 bases). The CDR3 contains 12 residues. In germline, CDR1 is SQVTM, CDR2 ANQGSEA. Trimming left V 4 bases short and J 1 base short, with 6 bases between. In DNA form, the CDR3 reads TGCAGCGTTGTCAGGGGCACAGATACGCAGTATTTT. The encoded protein is CSVVRGTDTQYF.

This chain joins TRBV5-1 and TRBJ2-7, with D perhaps TRBD2 (5 bases). V was shortened by 4 bases and J by 0 bases, with 11 bases between the two germline ends. The CDR3 consists of 14 residues. Germline values: CDR1 SGHRS, CDR2 YFSETQ. CDR3 region: CASSAVGSSYEQYF. For the CDR3, the DNA is TGCGCCAGCAGCGCCGTGGGGAGCTCCTACGAGCAGTACTTC.

The V gene is TRBV7-2, the J gene TRBJ1-2, with D uncertain. The CDR3 extends over 10 amino acids. Germline V lookup: CDR1 SGHTA, CDR2 FQGNSA. The ends were cut back, 5 bases at V and 13 bases at J, with 11 bases in the middle. CDR3 DNA sequence: TGTGCCAGCAGCCTCACCTTACCCACCTTC. This translates into CASSLTLPTF.

The chain uses TRBV5-1 and TRBJ1-3, with D perhaps matching TRBD1 (5 bases). V was shortened by 4 bases and J by 3 bases, with 17 bases between the two germline ends. In germline, CDR1 is SGHRS, CDR2 YFSETQ. This CDR3 comprises 16 residues. CDR3: CASSPGHAGSGNTIYF. The CDR3 bases are TGCGCCAGCAGCCCCGGACACGCTGGGAGTGGAAACACCATATATTTT.

V and J are TRBV5-4 and TRBJ2-3, with D perhaps being TRBD1 or TRBD2 (5 bases each). The CDR3 extends over 13 amino acids. V dropped 3 bases and J dropped 5 bases, with 10 bases sitting between them. CDR1 is SGHNT, CDR2 YYREEE, per germline (reference sequence). As DNA, the CDR3 is TGTGCCAGCAGCTGGGGACCAAAAGATACGCAGTATTTT. Translated: CASSWGPKDTQYF.

The CDR3 loop reads CASSLSGNPTDTQYF. CDR3 DNA: TGTGCCAGCTCACTTTCCGGGAACCCCACAGATACGCAGTATTTT. V and J are TRBV18 and TRBJ2-3; D perhaps matches TRBD2 (5 bases). Germline V gene sequence: CDR1 KGHSH, CDR2 LQKENI. V lost 4 bases and J lost 2, with 13 bases in between. The CDR3 covers 15 residues.

This chain joins TRBV6-2 or TRBV6-3 and TRBJ2-7; 12 bases fit TRBD1. Per the germline V gene, CDR1 is MNHEY and CDR2 is SVGEGT. CDR3 length equals 15 residues. Trimming cost V 6 bases and J 7 bases; bases outside gene matches: 10. The CDR3: CASSLGTGGLKEQYF. CDR3 nucleotides: TGTGCCAGCAGCCTGGGGACAGGGGGCTTGAAAGAGCAGTACTTC.

The rearrangement joins TRBV6-5 to TRBJ1-2; 10 nucleotides line up with TRBD1. The CDR3 extends over 14 amino acids. CDR1 is MNHEY and CDR2 is SVGAGI in the germline V gene. J gave up 4 bases and V 11 bases, and 10 bases lay outside the gene matches. Here the CDR3 reads CAAQIRDRGYGYTF. CDR3 bases: TGTGCCGCACAGATAAGGGACAGGGGCTATGGCTACACCTTC.

The DNA of the CDR3 is TGTGCCAGCAGTTATGATAGCAGGGGCTACGAGCAGTACTTC. Its protein product is CASSYDSRGYEQYF. This rearrangement joins TRBV9 to TRBJ2-7; D is possibly TRBD1 (6 bases). CDR3 size: 14 residues. Germline V gene data show CDR1 as SGDLS and CDR2 as YYNGEE. V gave up 5 bases and J gave up 3 bases, with 15 bases separating them.

The CDR3 bases are TGTGCCAGCAGCCCCCGACAGTCTGGGGGATATAGCAATCAGCCCCAGCATTTT. Protein product: CASSPRQSGGYSNQPQHF. The V gene is TRBV7-2, the J gene TRBJ1-5; a possible D gene is TRBD1 (5 bases). Germline V gene lookup returns CDR1 SGHTA and CDR2 FQGNSA. V was cut by 5 bases and J by 0 bases, with 20 bases left in between. The CDR3 has 18 residues.